A selection of T cell receptor beta chains follows, all from one sample in a study of a mutant IDH1 vaccine in newly diagnosed glioma. Antigen specificity for these receptors is unknown. Only in-frame clones appear in the TCRdb table, and some are missing; sequencing was by immunoSEQ multiplex PCR. The table has some 57,000 clones, over 75% seen once; the top ten hold roughly 5%. This specimen was PBMCs, taken from a glioma patient whose treatment included an IDH1 peptide vaccine. These receptors all stem from a woman between 40 and 55 years old with glioma. Some clones in this sample may be carry-over from other donors' samples. CDR3s include the opening cysteine and the closing phenylalanine or tryptophan. Fields, in order: V gene, J gene, CDR3 protein.

>TRBV30|TRBJ1-1
CAWSKSAEAFF
>TRBV4-1|TRBJ1-2
CASSQANGYGYTF
>TRBV5-1|TRBJ1-2
CASSLGGRGYTF
>TRBV7-9|TRBJ2-7
CASSLIETGGYEQYF
>TRBV27|TRBJ1-2
CASSSSDRGWGYTF
>TRBV2|TRBJ1-3
CASRAQQVSGNTIYF
>TRBV10-3|TRBJ1-2
CAISPLDYGYTF
>TRBV5-1|TRBJ2-5
CASSLEGLAETQYF
>TRBV25-1|TRBJ1-2
CASTGGLDYGYTF
>TRBV6-6|TRBJ2-1
CASRTRTSGGAGEQFF
>TRBV5-8|TRBJ2-1
CASSFDRGKYNEQFF
>TRBV7-2|TRBJ2-3
CASSLARTVGYTDTQYF
>TRBV30|TRBJ2-1
CAWSAPPTGYEQFF
>TRBV6-4|TRBJ2-3
CASSTSGDTDTQYF
>TRBV9|TRBJ2-7
CASSVDPAGRPYEQYF
>TRBV12-5|TRBJ1-6
CASGSGGVGNSPLHF
>TRBV6-5|TRBJ1-5
CASSLRRGSNQPQHF
>TRBV5-5|TRBJ2-7
CASSFSGAYEQYF
>TRBV7-6|TRBJ1-1
CASSADLNTEAFF
>TRBV9|TRBJ2-7
CASSVRGFGDYEQYF
>TRBV19|TRBJ2-1
CASSIWKGHNEQFF
>TRBV6-1|TRBJ1-6
CASSESPRDRGSPLHF
>TRBV27|TRBJ1-2
CASSLSKTAGYTF
>TRBV4-3|TRBJ2-7
CASSPAQTSGAYEQYF
>TRBV5-6|TRBJ1-1
CASSLDPRDRPANTEAFF
>TRBV2|TRBJ1-1
CASRVGTGNFNTEAFF
>TRBV9|TRBJ1-5
CASSPTGDPNQPQHF
>TRBV7-2|TRBJ1-2
CASSSTGGTLGYTF
>TRBV10-3|TRBJ2-2
CGIRDTGANTGELFF
>TRBV30|TRBJ1-1
CAWHRFGNTEAFF
>TRBV7-2|TRBJ2-7
CASSSRQTSYEQYF
>TRBV4-2|TRBJ1-5
CASSQDRQGGQPQHF
>TRBV5-1|TRBJ1-1
CASSLDLQGVNTEAFF
>TRBV7-2|TRBJ2-2
CASSYQGVSTGELFF
>TRBV6-6|TRBJ2-4
CASTPGGKNIQYF
>TRBV2|TRBJ2-7
CASSVILSYEQYF
>TRBV4-2|TRBJ2-3
CASSQVRRDTQYF
>TRBV7-2|TRBJ1-1
CASSPHKVGANTEAFF
>TRBV14|TRBJ2-5
CASSQEFSRTAGRETQYF
>TRBV18|TRBJ1-5
CASSPRRTGDHQPQHF
>TRBV15|TRBJ1-4
CAISGTSGTATNEKLFF
>TRBV6-5|TRBJ1-5
CASSSAGQGDNQPQHF
>TRBV5-1|TRBJ1-1
CASSLGARTGGEAFF
>TRBV21-1|TRBJ1-1
CASSAPDRGNINTEAFF
>TRBV15|TRBJ1-2
CATSPLDRVHSRANYGYTF
>TRBV5-4|TRBJ1-1
CASSLPPGRNTEAFF
>TRBV9|TRBJ2-3
CASSVAQVGADTQYF
>TRBV6-1|TRBJ2-3
CASSEARQDTQYF
>TRBV30|TRBJ2-2
CAWTRGRNTGELFF
>TRBV25-1|TRBJ2-4
CASSRGEGTAKNIQYF
>TRBV9|TRBJ2-3
CASSPDPVPTDTQYF
>TRBV5-6|TRBJ2-7
CASSLGQGLIYEQYF
>TRBV6-1|TRBJ2-7
CASSEPDLRYF
>TRBV19|TRBJ1-3
CASSTRQVSGNTIYF